This passage covers 16 T cell receptor beta chains from one sample sequenced in a study of control samples from healthy donors and cancer patients. TCRdb's copy holds only in-frame clones and misses some; the assay was immunoSEQ multiplex PCR. In the table there are about 130,000 clones, around 90% of which are singletons. The sequenced sample consisted of blood. These receptors all stem from a young man in good health.

This clone was observed once. The chain uses TRBV14 and TRBJ1-1; no reliable D call. Germline V gives CDR1 SGHDN, CDR2 FVKESK. CDR3 length: 14 residues. V lost 4 bases, J lost 4 bases, and 13 bases lay in between. CDR3 nucleotides: TGTGCCAGCAGCCTCCTCAACGGCGGCACTGAAGCTTTCTTT. It codes for CASSLLNGGTEAFF.

The V and J genes are TRBV27 and TRBJ1-1; tentatively, D is TRBD1 (6 bases). Germline V gene sequence: CDR1 MNHEY, CDR2 SMNVEV (reference sequence). Trimming left V 3 bases short and J 0 bases short, with 14 bases between. This CDR3 contains 16 residues. DNA of the CDR3: TGTGCCAGCAGTTTCTGGGGGGCAGGGATGAACACTGAAGCTTTCTTT. It yields the protein CASSFWGAGMNTEAFF.

The CDR3 DNA reads as TGTGCCAGCAGTTCCCAACTAGCGGGCCCCGGGGAGCTGTTTTTT. Amino acid sequence: CASSSQLAGPGELFF. The rearrangement joins TRBV25-1 to TRBJ2-2; 9 bases fit TRBD2. J gave up 6 bases and V 5 bases, and 7 bases lay outside the gene matches. CDR1 is MGHDK, CDR2 SYGVNS, per germline. The CDR3 is made up of 15 amino acids.

This clone was counted once. CDR3 loop: CASSATGGATDTQYF. The DNA for the CDR3 is TGTGCCAGCAGTGCGACCGGGGGGGCCACAGATACGCAGTATTTT. The rearrangement joins TRBV6-4 to TRBJ2-3; 8 bases are shared with TRBD2. The germline V gene has CDR1 MRHNA and CDR2 SNTAGT. This CDR3 contains 15 residues. V lost 4 bases and J lost 2; bases outside the gene matches: 5.

The J gene is TRBJ1-1, the V gene TRBV20-1; D is uncertain. Trimming shortened V by 3 bases and J by 7 bases, and 15 bases separated the two germline ends. The CDR3 is 13 residues long. From germline, CDR1 is DFQATT and CDR2 SNEGSKA (reference sequence). In DNA, the CDR3 is TGCAGTGCTAGTAACCCATCGGGGATTGAAGCTTTCTTT. This codes for CSASNPSGIEAFF.

The V and J genes are TRBV6-6 and TRBJ1-5, with 7 bases identical to TRBD1. Germline CDR1 MNHNY, CDR2 SVGAGI (reference sequence). The V gene end was trimmed by 8 bases and the J gene end by 2 bases; junction bases not matched to a gene: 6. CDR3 length: 14 residues. The chain's CDR3 is CASATGDGNQPQHF. CDR3 sequence (DNA): TGTGCCAGCGCTACAGGGGACGGCAATCAGCCCCAGCATTTT.

The rearrangement uses TRBV27 and TRBJ1-2, with D perhaps matching TRBD1 (5 bases). The CDR3 is 13 amino acids. Trimming removed 6 bases from V and 2 bases from J, with 10 bases in between. CDR1 is MNHEY, CDR2 SMNVEV, per germline (reference sequence). Written as DNA, the CDR3 is TGTGCCAGCAGACTGGGACGGAACTATGGCTACACCTTC. Amino acid sequence: CASRLGRNYGYTF.

The chain combines TRBV19 with TRBJ2-1; a weak D match, TRBD1 (7 bases). The V end lost 7 bases, the J end lost 5 bases, and 9 bases lay between the germline ends. The CDR3 is made up of 12 amino acids. Germline V gives CDR1 LNHDA, CDR2 SQIVND (reference sequence). CDR3 in DNA: TGTGCCAGTACCAGGGGGGACAATGAGCAGTTCTTC. Residues: CASTRGDNEQFF.

The chain couples TRBV9 to TRBJ1-4; tentatively, D is TRBD1 (5 bases). The germline CDR1 and CDR2 sequences are SGDLS and YYNGEE. V was pared by 3 bases and J by 4 bases, with 10 bases between. CDR3 length equals 14 residues. The CDR3 loop is CASSAWGNNEKLFF. CDR3 sequence (DNA): TGTGCCAGCAGCGCGTGGGGGAATAATGAAAAACTGTTTTTT.

V and J are TRBV6-5 and TRBJ2-7, with 13 bases fitting TRBD2. CDR3 length equals 15 residues. The V gene's germline CDR1 is MNHEY and CDR2 SVGAGI. Trimming at V came to 8 bases and at J to 3 bases, leaving 7 bases not matched to a gene. The CDR3 region is CASRLAGGAIYEQYF. CDR3 sequence (DNA): TGTGCCAGCCGACTAGCGGGGGGTGCCATCTACGAGCAGTACTTC.

The chain employs TRBV6-5 and TRBJ2-3, with D tentatively TRBD1 (6 bases). The CDR3 contains 14 residues. Trimming left V 5 bases short and J 1 base short, with 10 bases between. Per the germline V gene, CDR1 is MNHEY and CDR2 is SVGAGI. The CDR3 region has the DNA TGTGCCAGCAGTCGGGCAGGGGGCACAGATACGCAGTATTTT. This sequence encodes CASSRAGGTDTQYF.

The chain carries TRBV5-4 and TRBJ1-2; 8 bases line up with TRBD1. The CDR3 extends over 13 amino acids. CDR1 and CDR2 from the germline V gene are SGHNT and YYREEE (reference sequence). Germline trimming cut 4 bases from V and 11 bases from J; bases unmatched to any gene: 10. CDR3 in amino acids: CASSAQGAKRYTF. As DNA, the CDR3 is TGTGCCAGCAGCGCTCAGGGGGCGAAACGATACACCTTC.

This chain uses TRBV4-1 with TRBJ2-5; D gene uncertain. Germline V gives CDR1 MGHRA, CDR2 YSYEKL. The CDR3 totals 15 residues. V was cut by 4 bases and J by 5 bases, with 17 bases left in between. This CDR3 reads CASSLLSGPRETQYF. DNA for the CDR3: TGCGCCAGCAGCCTTTTATCCGGACCGAGGGAGACCCAGTACTTC.

This clone was counted a few times. The chain uses TRBV5-5 and TRBJ1-4; D remains unclear. Trimming left V 4 bases short and J 3 bases short, with 13 bases between. From germline, CDR1 is SGHKS and CDR2 YYEKEE (reference sequence). The CDR3 totals 15 residues. The CDR3 loop is CASSASLAANEKLFF. For the CDR3, the DNA is TGTGCCAGCAGCGCCTCGCTGGCGGCTAATGAAAAACTGTTTTTT.

For the CDR3, the DNA is TGTGCCAGCAGCTTAGATCTGGCAGGGTCGGAGACCCAGTACTTC. Translation: CASSLDLAGSETQYF. The chain carries TRBV11-2 and TRBJ2-5; D may be TRBD1 (5 bases). CDR1 and CDR2 from the germline V gene are SGHAT and FQNNGV. V lost 0 bases, J lost 5 bases, and 13 bases lay in between. The CDR3 loop spans 15 amino acids.

The chain combines TRBV19 with TRBJ2-3; 8 bases match TRBD2. V shed 3 bases, J shed 3 bases, and the junction held 5 bases outside the gene matches. The CDR3 contains 15 residues. Germline V gene sequence: CDR1 LNHDA, CDR2 SQIVND (reference sequence). The CDR3 loop reads CASSITSGGTDTQYF. The CDR3 DNA follows: TGTGCCAGTAGTATCACCAGCGGGGGAACAGATACGCAGTATTTT.